A selection of T cell receptor beta chains follows, all from one sample in a study of blood T cell repertoires in COVID-19. Assay used: immunoSEQ multiplex PCR; TCRdb lists only in-frame clones, some missing. Of approximately 150,000 clones listed, about 87% are singletons. Source material: peripheral blood. These receptors were obtained from a woman in her 50s with active or convalescent COVID-19. The CDR3 runs from the conserved cysteine through the conserved F or W. D genes are given only for firm matches.

j_gene: TRBJ2-2
v_gene: TRBV4-3
d_gene: TRBD2
CDR3nt: TGCGCCAGCAGCCAAGATATTCTAGCGGGGGGAACCGGGGAGCTGTTTTTT
CDR3aa: CASSQDILAGGTGELFF

j_gene: TRBJ2-7
v_gene: TRBV7-8
d_gene: .
CDR3nt: TGTGCCAGCAGTAAACAAGACTACGAGCAGTACTTC
CDR3aa: CASSKQDYEQYF

j_gene: TRBJ1-4
v_gene: TRBV9
d_gene: .
CDR3nt: TGTGCCAGCAGTAGGGAGGGCGGGCGAAATGAAAAACTGTTTTTT
CDR3aa: CASSREGGRNEKLFF

j_gene: TRBJ2-5
v_gene: TRBV28
d_gene: .
CDR3nt: TGTGCCAGCAGTTTACGGAGCGGAGAAGAGACCCAGTACTTC
CDR3aa: CASSLRSGEETQYF

j_gene: TRBJ2-3
v_gene: TRBV27
d_gene: .
CDR3nt: TGTGCCAGCAGTTTAGGACTAGGGGGGTCGCTCCCAGATACGCAGTATTTT
CDR3aa: CASSLGLGGSLPDTQYF

j_gene: TRBJ1-1
v_gene: TRBV7-9
d_gene: TRBD1
CDR3nt: TGTGCCAGCAGATTGGACAGGTCCACTGAAGCTTTCTTT
CDR3aa: CASRLDRSTEAFF

j_gene: TRBJ2-3
v_gene: TRBV5-4
d_gene: .
CDR3nt: TGTGCCAGCAGCTTGGACAGCTCAGATACGCAGTATTTT
CDR3aa: CASSLDSSDTQYF

j_gene: TRBJ2-1
v_gene: TRBV7-2
d_gene: TRBD2
CDR3nt: TGTGCCAGCAGCCCGCGTGGTAGCGGGAGCAATGAGCAGTTCTTC
CDR3aa: CASSPRGSGSNEQFF

j_gene: TRBJ1-1
v_gene: TRBV30
d_gene: .
CDR3nt: TGTGCCTGGAGTGTACGGTCCGCACTCGACACTGAAGCTTTCTTT
CDR3aa: CAWSVRSALDTEAFF

j_gene: TRBJ2-7
v_gene: TRBV28
d_gene: TRBD2
CDR3nt: TGTGCCAGCACCCCAGGGTGGCTAGCGGCCACCTTTAGGGGCTCCTACGAGCAGTACTTC
CDR3aa: CASTPGWLAATFRGSYEQYF